This TCR beta chain originates from a study of cytotoxic CD8 clonotypes in ibrutinib-treated CLL. Study-level background: There were around twelve relapsed/refractory patients and roughly 15 treatment-naive patients, and roughly 18 were IGHV unmutated. Once treatment had gone on for a median of around 11 months, range 6 to 36, response samples were drawn. The study, taken as a whole, reports: Timing of sampling differed between sustained-remission and progressing patients.

T cells were sequenced at a targeted depth of 1 in 200,000 to 1 in 1 million. TCRdb's table, derived via immunoSEQ multiplex PCR, lists solely in-frame clones and lacks some. This sample has over 100,000 clones, with roughly 88% found just once. Details on this clone: Its matching antigen is unknown.

V dropped 1 base and J dropped 5; count of bases not matched to a gene: 0. In germline, CDR1 is SQVTM, CDR2 ANQGSEA. The CDR3 has 13 amino acids. The genes are TRBV29-1 and TRBJ2-5; 11 bases map to TRBD2. The receptor's source is a human donor with chronic lymphocytic leukemia. The sequences come from PBMCs, collected after 24 months of ibrutinib treatment. The chain's CDR3 is CSVEASGGETQYF. CDR3 sequence (DNA): TGCAGCGTTGAAGCTAGCGGGGGGGAGACCCAGTACTTC.